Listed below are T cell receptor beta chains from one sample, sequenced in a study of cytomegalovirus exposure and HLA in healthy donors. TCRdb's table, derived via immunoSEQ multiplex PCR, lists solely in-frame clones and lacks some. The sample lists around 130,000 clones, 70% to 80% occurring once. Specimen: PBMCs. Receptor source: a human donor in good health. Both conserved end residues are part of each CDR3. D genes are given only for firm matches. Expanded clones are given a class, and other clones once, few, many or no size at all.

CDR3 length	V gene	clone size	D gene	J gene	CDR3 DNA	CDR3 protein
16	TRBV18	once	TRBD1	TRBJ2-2	TGTGCCAGCTCACGGGGGACAGGAAAGAACACCGGGGAGCTGTTTTTT	CASSRGTGKNTGELFF
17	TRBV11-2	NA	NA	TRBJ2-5	TGTGCCAGCAGCTTAGGAACTTGGGACTCAGACCAAGAGACCCAGTACTTC	CASSLGTWDSDQETQYF
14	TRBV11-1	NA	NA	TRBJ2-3	TGTGCCAGCAGGTCTGACAGGTACACAGATACGCAGTATTTT	CASRSDRYTDTQYF
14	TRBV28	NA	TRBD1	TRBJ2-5	TGTGCCAGCAGAGCACAGGGGGACCAAGAGACCCAGTACTTC	CASRAQGDQETQYF
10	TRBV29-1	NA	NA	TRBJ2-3	TGCAGCGGGACAATAGATACGCAGTATTTT	CSGTIDTQYF
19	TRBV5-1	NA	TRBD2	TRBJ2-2	TGCGCCAGCAGCTCCCGGTCTCTAGCGGGACGCGTTATGACCGGGGAGCTGTTTTTT	CASSSRSLAGRVMTGELFF
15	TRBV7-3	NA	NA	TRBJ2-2	TGTGCCAGCAGCCCCGGGATGGGTGGCACCGGGGAGCTGTTTTTT	CASSPGMGGTGELFF
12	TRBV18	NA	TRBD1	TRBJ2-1	TGTGCAGGGGGCGTGAATTACAATGAGCAGTTCTTC	CAGGVNYNEQFF
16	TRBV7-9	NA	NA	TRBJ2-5	TGTTCCAGCAGCCTACAAGGGGTCTGGGACCAAGAGACCCAGTACTTC	CSSSLQGVWDQETQYF
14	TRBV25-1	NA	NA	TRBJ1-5	TGTGCCAGCAGCCAGGGTTATAGCAATCAGCCCCAGCATTTT	CASSQGYSNQPQHF
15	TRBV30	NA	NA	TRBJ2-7	TGTGCCTGGAGTATGATTTCGATTCTTGAGTACGAGCAGTACTTC	CAWSMISILEYEQYF
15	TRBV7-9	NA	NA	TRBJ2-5	TGTGCCAGCAGCGAAACCTCATCGCAGGGAGAGACCCAGTACTTC	CASSETSSQGETQYF
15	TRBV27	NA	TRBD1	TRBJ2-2	TGTGCCAGCAGTTTGGGACAGGGGATCTCCGGGGAGCTGTTTTTT	CASSLGQGISGELFF
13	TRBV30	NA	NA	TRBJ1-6	TGTGCCTGGAGGACAGGATCTAATTCACCCCTCCACTTT	CAWRTGSNSPLHF
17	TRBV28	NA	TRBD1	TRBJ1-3	TGTGCCAGCAGTACGGACAGGGACAATCACTCTGGAAACACCATATATTTT	CASSTDRDNHSGNTIYF
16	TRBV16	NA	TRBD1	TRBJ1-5	TGTGCCAGCAGCCCGAAGACAGGGGCGAGCAATCAGCCCCAGCATTTT	CASSPKTGASNQPQHF
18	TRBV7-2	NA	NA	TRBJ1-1	TGTGCCAGCAGCCTCCGTACCTTAACCGGGGGGTGGAACACTGAAGCTTTCTTT	CASSLRTLTGGWNTEAFF
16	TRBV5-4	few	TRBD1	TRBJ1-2	TGTGCCAGCAGCTCTGGAGACAGGGCTGGGTTGTATGGCTACACCTTC	CASSSGDRAGLYGYTF
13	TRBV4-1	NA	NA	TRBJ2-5	TGCGCCAGCAGCCACGCAGGGGAAGAGACCCAGTACTTC	CASSHAGEETQYF
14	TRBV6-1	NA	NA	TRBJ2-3	TGTGCCAGCACTGAGACAGGTTACACAGATACGCAGTATTTT	CASTETGYTDTQYF
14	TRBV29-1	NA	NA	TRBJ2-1	TGCAGCGTCATGGTGGCAGGGGGGTGGAATGAGCAGTTCTTC	CSVMVAGGWNEQFF
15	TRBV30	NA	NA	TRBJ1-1	TGTGCCTGGATAAATGGGGGGGCTGGGGTCACTGAAGCTTTCTTT	CAWINGGAGVTEAFF
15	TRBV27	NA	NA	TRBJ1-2	TGTGCCAGCAGTTATCGGGACACAGGGAACTATGGCTACACCTTC	CASSYRDTGNYGYTF
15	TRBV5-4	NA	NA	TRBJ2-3	TGTGCCAGCAGCTTGGACCCCGGGTATGCAGATACGCAGTATTTT	CASSLDPGYADTQYF
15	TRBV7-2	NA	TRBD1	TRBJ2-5	TGTGCCAGCAGGGAGACAGGGGCTGGATCAGAGACCCAGTACTTC	CASRETGAGSETQYF
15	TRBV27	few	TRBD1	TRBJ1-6	TGTGCCAGCAGTTCGCGGGGACAGGGTGGCTCACCCCTCCACTTT	CASSSRGQGGSPLHF
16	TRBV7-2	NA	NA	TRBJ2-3	TGTGCCAGCAGCGGATCAGGTCCCAAGGGGGCAGATACGCAGTATTTT	CASSGSGPKGADTQYF
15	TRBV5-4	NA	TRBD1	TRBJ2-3	TGTGCCAGCAGCTTGGCCGGGCAGGGGGCAAGTACGCAGTATTTT	CASSLAGQGASTQYF
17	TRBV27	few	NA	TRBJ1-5	TGTGCCAGCAGTCCCCGGCCTTCGGGGATAAATAATCAGCCCCAGCATTTT	CASSPRPSGINNQPQHF
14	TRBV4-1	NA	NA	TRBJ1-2	TGCGCCAGCAGCCAACCAGGGGTGAGGTATGGCTACACCTTC	CASSQPGVRYGYTF
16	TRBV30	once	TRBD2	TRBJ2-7	TGTGCCTGGAGTGTACGTTTGGTAGCGGGAGAGAGCGAGCAGTACTTC	CAWSVRLVAGESEQYF
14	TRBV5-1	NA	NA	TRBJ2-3	TGCGCCAGCAGCTTGGTAGGGGTTACAGATACGCAGTATTTT	CASSLVGVTDTQYF
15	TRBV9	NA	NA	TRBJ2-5	TGTGCCAGCACCCCCTCCGCACTCATGATAGAGACCCAGTACTTC	CASTPSALMIETQYF
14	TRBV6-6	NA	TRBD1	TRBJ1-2	TGTGCCAGCAGTTCCAACGGACAGGGTGGTGGCTACACCTTC	CASSSNGQGGGYTF
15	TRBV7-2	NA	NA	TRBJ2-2	TGTGCCAGCAGCTTGGGGCACCAGAACACCGGGGAGCTGTTTTTT	CASSLGHQNTGELFF
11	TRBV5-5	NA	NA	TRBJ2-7	TGTGCCAGCAGCTCCCTCTACGAGCAGTACTTC	CASSSLYEQYF
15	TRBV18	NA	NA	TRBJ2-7	TGTGCCAGCTCGGCGGCAGGGGCAGGGTCCTACGAGCAGTACTTC	CASSAAGAGSYEQYF
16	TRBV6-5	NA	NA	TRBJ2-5	TGTGCCAGCAGTTACTCGAGCCGACTAGATAGAGAGACCCAGTACTTC	CASSYSSRLDRETQYF
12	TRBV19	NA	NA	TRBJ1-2	TGTGCCAGTAGTCCATCGACACATGGCTACACCTTC	CASSPSTHGYTF
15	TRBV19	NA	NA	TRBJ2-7	TGTGCCAGTAGTATAGAGGGGCGGGGCGCCTACGAGCAGTACTTC	CASSIEGRGAYEQYF
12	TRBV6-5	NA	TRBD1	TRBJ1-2	TGTGCCAGCAGCAACAGGGGTAGGGGCTACACCTTC	CASSNRGRGYTF
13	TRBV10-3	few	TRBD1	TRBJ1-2	TGTGCCATCAGACCAGGGGGAAACTATGGCTACACCTTC	CAIRPGGNYGYTF
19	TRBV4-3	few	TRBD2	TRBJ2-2	TGCGCCAGCAGCCAAAGCTTTCTCCTAGCGGGAGGTGTCACCGGGGAGCTGTTTTTT	CASSQSFLLAGGVTGELFF
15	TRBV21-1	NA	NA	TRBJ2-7	TGTGCCAGCAGCAAGACCGACAGGGGGGTCGGAGAGCAGTACTTC	CASSKTDRGVGEQYF
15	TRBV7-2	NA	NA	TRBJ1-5	TGTGCCAGCAGCCAAAACAGGGATAGCAATCAGCCCCAGCATTTT	CASSQNRDSNQPQHF
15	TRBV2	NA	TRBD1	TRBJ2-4	TGTGCCAGCACCGAGATTCACGACAGGGCTGGGATTCAGTACTTC	CASTEIHDRAGIQYF
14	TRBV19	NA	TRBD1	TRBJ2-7	TGTGCCAGTAGCCGCCCGGGACAGGAGTACGAGCAGTACTTC	CASSRPGQEYEQYF
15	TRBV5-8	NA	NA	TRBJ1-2	TGTGCCAGCAGCTTGGATTCGGCCAGTCCGCGGGGCTACACCTTC	CASSLDSASPRGYTF
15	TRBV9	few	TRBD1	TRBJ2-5	TGTGCCAGCAGCCTACGGACAGGGGGCTCGGAGACCCAGTACTTC	CASSLRTGGSETQYF